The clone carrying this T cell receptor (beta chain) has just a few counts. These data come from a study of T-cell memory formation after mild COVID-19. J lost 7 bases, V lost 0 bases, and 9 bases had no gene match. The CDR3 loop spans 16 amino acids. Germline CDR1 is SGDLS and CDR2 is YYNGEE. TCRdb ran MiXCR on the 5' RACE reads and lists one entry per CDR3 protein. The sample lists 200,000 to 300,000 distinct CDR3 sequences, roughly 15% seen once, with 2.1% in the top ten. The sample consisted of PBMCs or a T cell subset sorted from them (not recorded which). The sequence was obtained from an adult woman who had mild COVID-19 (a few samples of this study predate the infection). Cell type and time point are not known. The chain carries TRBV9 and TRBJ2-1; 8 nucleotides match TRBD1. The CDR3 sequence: CASSVEQGQGVNEQFF. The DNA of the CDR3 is TGTGCCAGCAGCGTAGAACAAGGACAGGGAGTGAATGAGCAGTTCTTC. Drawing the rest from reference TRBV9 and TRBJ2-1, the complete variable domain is DSGVTQTPKHLITATGQRVTLRCSPRSGDLSVYWYQQSLDQGLQFLIQYYNGEERAKGNILERFSAQQFPDLHSELNLSSLELGDSALYFCASSVEQGQGVNEQFFGPGTRLTVL.